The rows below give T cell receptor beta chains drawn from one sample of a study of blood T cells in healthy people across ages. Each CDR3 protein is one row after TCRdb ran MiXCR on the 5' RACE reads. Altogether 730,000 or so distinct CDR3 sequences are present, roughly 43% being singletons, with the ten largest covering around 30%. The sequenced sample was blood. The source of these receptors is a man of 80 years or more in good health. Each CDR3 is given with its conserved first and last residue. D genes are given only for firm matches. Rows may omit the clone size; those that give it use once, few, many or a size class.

DNA: TGCGCCAGCAGCTTGGCCTCTTTTCAGAATACGCAGTATTTT; CDR3: CASSLASFQNTQYF; J: TRBJ2-3; D: -; size: -; V: TRBV5-1
DNA: TGTGCCAGCAGTTACCTGACAGGGGGCCTCGAGCAGTACTTC; CDR3: CASSYLTGGLEQYF; J: TRBJ2-7; D: TRBD1; size: few; V: TRBV27
DNA: TGTGCCAGCAGAGAGACAGTAGCCAAAAACATTCAGTACTTC; CDR3: CASRETVAKNIQYF; J: TRBJ2-4; D: -; size: few; V: TRBV7-2
DNA: TGCAGCGTTGAGGGATCCCCCGGGAGAGGTGAAAAACTGTTTTTT; CDR3: CSVEGSPGRGEKLFF; J: TRBJ1-4; D: -; size: -; V: TRBV29-1
DNA: TGTGCCACCAGCAGAGACCGACCCTACGAGCAGTACTTC; CDR3: CATSRDRPYEQYF; J: TRBJ2-7; D: -; size: -; V: TRBV15
DNA: TGCAGTGCTAGGGGACAGCCAGGGTATGGCTACACCTTC; CDR3: CSARGQPGYGYTF; J: TRBJ1-2; D: TRBD1; size: -; V: TRBV20-1
DNA: TGTGCCAGCAGTAGGACAGGGGGCTTGTACACCGGGGAGCTGTTTTTT; CDR3: CASSRTGGLYTGELFF; J: TRBJ2-2; D: TRBD1; size: -; V: TRBV27
DNA: TGCAGCGTTGGCTTTAGGGAAGTGCACACTGAAGCTTTCTTT; CDR3: CSVGFREVHTEAFF; J: TRBJ1-1; D: -; size: few; V: TRBV29-1
DNA: TGTGCCAGCCGGCAGGGATTAAGTGAAAAACTGTTTTTT; CDR3: CASRQGLSEKLFF; J: TRBJ1-4; D: -; size: -; V: TRBV6-5
DNA: TGCAGTGCTAGTCGACAGACCACAGATACGCAGTATTTT; CDR3: CSASRQTTDTQYF; J: TRBJ2-3; D: -; size: -; V: TRBV20-1
DNA: TGTGCCAGCAGCCGACGCGGCCCTATGGGGGGAGATACGCAGTATTTT; CDR3: CASSRRGPMGGDTQYF; J: TRBJ2-3; D: -; size: -; V: TRBV14
DNA: TGTGCCAGCGGTACTAGCGGGGGGGCTCCGGCGGAGACCCAGTACTTC; CDR3: CASGTSGGAPAETQYF; J: TRBJ2-5; D: TRBD2; size: -; V: TRBV6-1
DNA: TGTGCCAGCAGCTTGGGGACTAGCGTGAGTGAGCAGTTCTTC; CDR3: CASSLGTSVSEQFF; J: TRBJ2-1; D: TRBD2; size: -; V: TRBV7-2
DNA: TGTGCCAGCAGTGTAGGCCCGGGCTTGGAGACCCAGTACTTC; CDR3: CASSVGPGLETQYF; J: TRBJ2-5; D: -; size: -; V: TRBV28
DNA: TGTGCCAGCATGGGACTAGCGGAGGGCTCCTACAATGAGCAGTTCTTC; CDR3: CASMGLAEGSYNEQFF; J: TRBJ2-1; D: TRBD2; size: -; V: TRBV27
DNA: TGTGCCACCAGTCCGAGCGCTAGCACAGATACGCAGTATTTT; CDR3: CATSPSASTDTQYF; J: TRBJ2-3; D: -; size: many; V: TRBV24-1
DNA: TGCGCCAGCAGCCAAGGGTCGATCACTGAAGCTTTCTTT; CDR3: CASSQGSITEAFF; J: TRBJ1-1; D: -; size: few; V: TRBV4-3
DNA: TGTGCCAGCAGTTACGGTTGGGATGAGCAGTTCTTC; CDR3: CASSYGWDEQFF; J: TRBJ2-1; D: -; size: few; V: TRBV6-2/TRBV6-3
DNA: TGTGCCAGCAGCATGACAGGGGGCGCAAAGGACTATGGCTACACCTTC; CDR3: CASSMTGGAKDYGYTF; J: TRBJ1-2; D: TRBD1; size: few; V: TRBV7-2
DNA: TGTGCCAGCAGCTTAAAGACTAGTGGAAACAATGAGCAGTTCTTC; CDR3: CASSLKTSGNNEQFF; J: TRBJ2-1; D: -; size: -; V: TRBV7-2
DNA: TGCGCCAGCAGCCAGACTAGCGGGGGGACCTACGAGCAGTACTTC; CDR3: CASSQTSGGTYEQYF; J: TRBJ2-7; D: TRBD2; size: -; V: TRBV5-1
DNA: TGCGCCAGCAGCTTAATTGGTCCCCCCCAGTACTTC; CDR3: CASSLIGPPQYF; J: TRBJ2-7; D: -; size: few; V: TRBV5-1
DNA: TGCAGTGCTAGAGTAGACCTAACCAATCAGCCCCAGCATTTT; CDR3: CSARVDLTNQPQHF; J: TRBJ1-5; D: -; size: -; V: TRBV20-1
DNA: TGCAGCGTTGTGTCTAGCGGAGTCTACAATGAGCAGTTCTTC; CDR3: CSVVSSGVYNEQFF; J: TRBJ2-1; D: TRBD2; size: few; V: TRBV29-1
DNA: TGCAGTGCTAGAGATTCCGCCCCCACAGATACGCAGTATTTT; CDR3: CSARDSAPTDTQYF; J: TRBJ2-3; D: -; size: -; V: TRBV20-1
DNA: TGCGCCAGCAGAGCCGACGTTTCCCGTGAGCAGTACTTC; CDR3: CASRADVSREQYF; J: TRBJ2-5; D: -; size: -; V: TRBV10-1
DNA: TGTGCCAGCAGCCCAACGACAGGGGAATATGGCTACACCTTC; CDR3: CASSPTTGEYGYTF; J: TRBJ1-2; D: TRBD1; size: many; V: TRBV9
DNA: TGTGCCAGCAGCGTAGTAGGCAGCGGGACTAGGGGTGGACATGAGCAGTACTTC; CDR3: CASSVVGSGTRGGHEQYF; J: TRBJ2-7; D: TRBD2; size: -; V: TRBV9
DNA: TGTGCCAGCAGCTTGGGTGAGGCCACCGGGGAGCTGTTTTTT; CDR3: CASSLGEATGELFF; J: TRBJ2-2; D: -; size: -; V: TRBV5-6
DNA: TGCAGTGCTAACCCAGGGATGCCTCGCGAGACCCAGTACTTC; CDR3: CSANPGMPRETQYF; J: TRBJ2-5; D: -; size: -; V: TRBV20-1
DNA: TGCAGCGTTGATAGTGGGACAGATACGCAGTATTTT; CDR3: CSVDSGTDTQYF; J: TRBJ2-3; D: -; size: few; V: TRBV29-1
DNA: TGCAGTGCCATCGTTCTGGGAGGAGGGGACAACTATGGCTACACCTTC; CDR3: CSAIVLGGGDNYGYTF; J: TRBJ1-2; D: -; size: -; V: TRBV20-1
DNA: TGTGCCAGCAGTTTCATGGGGCCCCAGCATTTT; CDR3: CASSFMGPQHF; J: TRBJ1-5; D: -; size: few; V: TRBV6-2/TRBV6-3
DNA: TGTGCCAGCAGCCAAGATGGGGGGGGATTCCATCGGCCCCAGCATTTT; CDR3: CASSQDGGGFHRPQHF; J: TRBJ1-5; D: -; size: -; V: TRBV3-1
DNA: TGTGCTAGCAGCTTAGAGGACCCCACCGAGCAGTTCTTC; CDR3: CASSLEDPTEQFF; J: TRBJ2-1; D: -; size: -; V: TRBV7-7
DNA: TGTGCCAGCAGCCGTACAGGGGTACGGGAAAAACTGTTTTTT; CDR3: CASSRTGVREKLFF; J: TRBJ1-4; D: TRBD1; size: -; V: TRBV3-1